The source of this TCR beta chain is a study of blood T cells in healthy people across ages. Using a J-beta primer mix together with a sample-barcoded 5' primer, a second PCR was run for roughly 6 to 11 cycles. TCRdb reprocessed the 5' RACE reads with MiXCR, giving one entry per CDR3 protein. The data show about 1.5 million distinct CDR3 sequences, approximately 42% seen once. Germline CDR1 SQVTM, CDR2 ANQGSEA. This CDR3 comprises 16 residues. The V end lost 0 bases, the J end lost 0 bases, and 12 bases lay between the germline ends. Material: blood. The chain joins TRBV29-1 to TRBJ2-1; no firm D call. The sequence came from a woman under 30 in good health. The CDR3 coding sequence is TGCAGCGTTGAAGAAGACGGCCCGCGCTCCTACAATGAGCAGTTCTTC. Its protein product is CSVEEDGPRSYNEQFF.